What follows are 10 T cell receptor beta chains derived from one specimen sequenced in a study of T cell changes during pregnancy in multiple sclerosis. Repertoires were generated with immunoSEQ multiplex PCR, while TCRdb's copy carries only in-frame clones and drops some. This table holds more than 70,000 clones, approximately 92% found once. Sequencing was performed on peripheral blood, taken before pregnancy. These receptor sequences come from a female donor with multiple sclerosis, enrolled in a pregnancy study.

V is TRBV28 and J is TRBJ2-7, with a possible D match to TRBD2 (5 bases). V lost 5 bases, J lost 1 base, and 18 bases lay in between. CDR1 MDHEN and CDR2 SYDVKM come from the germline V gene. This CDR3 comprises 16 residues. CDR3 residues: CASSPLRRRTSYEQYF. The CDR3 bases are TGTGCCAGCAGTCCCCTGAGGCGGCGGACTTCCTACGAGCAGTACTTC. The full variable domain, with the rest looked up from reference TRBV28 and TRBJ2-7, is DVKVTQSSRYLVKRTGEKVFLECVQDMDHENMFWYRQDPGLGLRLIYFSYDVKMKEKGDIPEGYSVSREKKERFSLILESASTNQTSMYLCASSPLRRRTSYEQYFGPGTRLTVT.

This rearrangement joins TRBV11-3 to TRBJ1-1, with TRBD1 as a possible D gene (6 bases). This CDR3 is 13 amino acids long. V lost 4 bases, J lost 9 bases, and 15 bases lay in between. In germline, CDR1 is SGHNT, CDR2 YENEEA. The CDR3 region is CASSWAGATKAFF. Written as DNA, the CDR3 is TGTGCCAGCAGCTGGGCAGGGGCGACCAAAGCTTTCTTT.

The chain couples TRBV7-2 to TRBJ2-7, with a weak D call TRBD1 (6 bases). This CDR3 contains 17 residues. CDR1 and CDR2 from the germline V gene are SGHTA and FQGNSA. The V gene lost 2 bases and the J gene lost 5 bases, with 22 bases spanning the gap. In nucleotides, the CDR3 is TGTGCCAGCAGCTTACCTCTAGGGCAACGGACAGACCACGAGCAGTACTTC. This sequence encodes CASSLPLGQRTDHEQYF.

The rearrangement uses TRBV27 and TRBJ1-4; 7 bases map to TRBD1. Germline CDR1 reads MNHEY; CDR2 reads SMNVEV (reference sequence). The trim removed 5 bases at V and 8 bases at J, leaving 8 bases unmatched. The CDR3 covers 14 residues. The CDR3 loop is CASSGKRGPEKLFF. CDR3 bases: TGTGCCAGCAGTGGAAAGAGGGGGCCCGAAAAACTGTTTTTT.

This clone was detected once. The chain employs TRBV7-3 and TRBJ2-1, with a tentative D call TRBD2 (5 bases). With 5 bases removed from V and 4 bases from J, the gap between germline ends came to 18 bases. This CDR3 spans 16 amino acids. The germline V gene encodes CDR1 SGHTA and CDR2 FQGTGA. Here the CDR3 reads CASSKTHLRGYNEQFF. For the CDR3, the DNA is TGTGCCAGCAGCAAGACACACCTCCGGGGTTACAATGAGCAGTTCTTC.

The chain couples TRBV27 to TRBJ2-7, with D perhaps matching TRBD2 (5 bases). Germline V CDR1 and CDR2: MNHEY, SMNVEV (reference sequence). The CDR3 runs 13 residues. V was pared by 8 bases and J by 0 bases, with 11 bases between. This CDR3 is CASSSGYSYEQYF. The CDR3 nucleotides read TGTGCCAGCTCCTCGGGGTACTCCTACGAGCAGTACTTC.

The chain carries TRBV6-5 and TRBJ2-1; a weak D match, TRBD2 (7 bases). The CDR3 spans 16 residues. V was pared by 2 bases and J by 0 bases, with 11 bases between. The germline CDR1 and CDR2 sequences are MNHEY and SVGAGI. CDR3 bases: TGTGCCAGCAGTTACGGGGGGGCAGGCTCCTACAATGAGCAGTTCTTC. This gives the protein CASSYGGAGSYNEQFF.

This CDR3 is CASSQRTGTNTGELFF. The CDR3 DNA reads as TGCGCCAGCAGCCAGAGGACAGGGACGAACACCGGGGAGCTGTTTTTT. The chain carries TRBV4-3 and TRBJ2-2, with 8 bases fitting TRBD1. Germline CDR1 and CDR2: LGHNA and YSLEER. V lost 3 bases to trimming and J lost 0 bases; unmatched junction nucleotides: 3. The CDR3 is made up of 16 amino acids.

The rearrangement links TRBV2 to TRBJ1-1; 7 bases map to TRBD1. With V trimmed by 7 bases and J by 3 bases, 5 bases remained unmatched. Germline V gives CDR1 SNHLY, CDR2 FYNNEI. The CDR3 consists of 13 residues. The CDR3 reads CASITGEDTEAFF. Written as DNA, the CDR3 is TGTGCCAGCATCACAGGGGAGGACACTGAAGCTTTCTTT.

The chain is built from TRBV20-1 and TRBJ1-1; no clear D gene. Germline values: CDR1 DFQATT, CDR2 SNEGSKA (reference sequence). V lost 5 bases and J lost 3, with 7 bases in between. This CDR3 has 11 residues. Written as DNA, the CDR3 is TGCAGTGCTTCCCAGGACACTGAAGCTTTCTTT. This gives the protein CSASQDTEAFF.